The 14 T cell receptor beta chains below come from one sample, sequenced in a study of cytomegalovirus exposure and HLA in healthy donors. Repertoires were generated with immunoSEQ multiplex PCR, while TCRdb's copy carries only in-frame clones and drops some. The sample yields 150,000 to 200,000 clones, 65% to 90% seen once. Sequenced input: PBMCs. The source is a woman in her late teens or twenties in good health and CMV-seronegative.

The chain combines TRBV2 with TRBJ1-5; weak D call: TRBD1 (5 bases). CDR1 and CDR2 (germline): SNHLY, FYNNEI. Trimming shortened V by 8 bases and J by 5 bases, and 7 bases separated the two germline ends. This CDR3 region has 11 residues. CDR3 DNA: TGTGCCAGCGGGGGGGATCAGCCCCAGCATTTT. This codes for CASGGDQPQHF.

This chain joins TRBV12-5 and TRBJ2-1; 7 nucleotides align to TRBD2. V lost 8 bases, J lost 1 base, and 11 bases stayed unmatched. Per the germline V gene, CDR1 is LGHNT and CDR2 is FRNRAP. The CDR3 consists of 16 residues. The CDR3 sequence: CASTRWGGESYNEQFF. The CDR3 bases are TGTGCTAGTACTCGTTGGGGAGGGGAATCCTACAATGAGCAGTTCTTC.

The rearrangement joins TRBV10-2 to TRBJ2-7, with 13 positions matching TRBD2. The length of the CDR3 is 15 residues. Germline V lookup: CDR1 WSHSY, CDR2 SAAADI. V lost 6 bases, J lost 4 bases, and 6 bases stayed unmatched. The CDR3 DNA sequence: TGCGCCAGCAGGGCGGGACTAGCGGGGCCGTACGAGCAGTACTTC. Protein: CASRAGLAGPYEQYF.

The rearrangement uses TRBV5-4 and TRBJ2-3, with D perhaps matching TRBD1 (5 bases). CDR3 length: 17 amino acids. The germline V gene encodes CDR1 SGHNT and CDR2 YYREEE (reference sequence). The V and J ends lost 0 bases and 1 base respectively, with 15 bases between them. CDR3 coding DNA: TGTGCCAGCAGCTTGGGAGGCCCCAGGGTAGGCACAGATACGCAGTATTTT. As protein: CASSLGGPRVGTDTQYF.

This clone was seen only a few times. The gene calls are TRBV5-1 and TRBJ1-5; D unresolved. The CDR3 is 11 amino acids. In germline, CDR1 is SGHRS, CDR2 YFSETQ. V lost 4 bases and J lost 4, with 3 bases in between. The CDR3 spells CASSQNQPQHF. CDR3 coding DNA: TGCGCCAGCAGCCAAAATCAGCCCCAGCATTTT.

This chain links TRBV27 with TRBJ1-5, with TRBD1 as a possible D gene (5 bases). The CDR3 consists of 14 residues. In germline, CDR1 is MNHEY, CDR2 SMNVEV (reference sequence). V dropped 8 bases and J dropped 3 bases, with 14 bases sitting between them. The CDR3 loop reads CASRTVGLNQPQHF. CDR3 in DNA: TGTGCCAGCCGCACCGTGGGGCTCAATCAGCCCCAGCATTTT.

The chain employs TRBV7-3 and TRBJ2-3; TRBD2 matches at 10 bases. CDR1 SGHTA and CDR2 FQGTGA come from the germline V gene. Trimming removed 5 bases from V and 6 bases from J; junction bases left unmatched: 5. This CDR3 spans 14 amino acids. This CDR3 reads CASSKSGGADTQYF. The CDR3 DNA reads TGTGCCAGCAGCAAGAGCGGGGGGGCGGATACGCAGTATTTT.

For the CDR3, the DNA is TGCGCCAGCAGCTTCGCCCGGACAGGGCGGACAGATACGCAGTATTTT. Translated, it gives CASSFARTGRTDTQYF. V gene TRBV5-1 combines with J gene TRBJ2-3, with 8 bases matching TRBD1. Looked up from germline, CDR1 is SGHRS and CDR2 is YFSETQ. The CDR3 spans 16 residues. V shed 2 bases and J 3 bases; nucleotides not matched to a gene: 8.

Only one count was recorded for this clone. V and J are TRBV5-1 and TRBJ2-3; 14 nucleotides line up with TRBD2. Germline lookup yields CDR1 SGHRS and CDR2 YFSETQ. The CDR3 contains 16 residues. V trimming: 3 bases; J trimming: 3 bases; junction bases outside the gene matches: 3. The CDR3 here is CASSSWTSGGTDTQYF. The DNA for the CDR3 is TGCGCCAGCAGCTCTTGGACTAGCGGGGGGACAGATACGCAGTATTTT.

V gene TRBV19 combines with J gene TRBJ2-7, with TRBD1 matching over 10 bases. The CDR3 runs to 15 residues. Germline trimming cut 6 bases from V and 3 bases from J; bases unmatched to any gene: 8. CDR1 LNHDA and CDR2 SQIVND come from the germline V gene (reference sequence). The CDR3 loop is CASSAGTGVFYEQYF. CDR3 coding DNA: TGTGCCAGTAGCGCCGGGACAGGGGTCTTCTACGAGCAGTACTTC.

The chain carries TRBV18 and TRBJ1-2, with unresolved D. V was cut by 6 bases and J by 2 bases, with 10 bases left in between. This CDR3 has 13 residues. In germline, CDR1 is KGHSH, CDR2 LQKENI. The CDR3 loop is CASSSVGNYGYTF. CDR3 nucleotide sequence: TGTGCCAGCTCCTCGGTGGGCAACTATGGCTACACCTTC.

This rearrangement joins TRBV6-1 to TRBJ1-4; 8 nucleotides align to TRBD1. From germline, CDR1 is MNHNS and CDR2 SASEGT. CDR3 length equals 14 residues. V gave up 11 bases and J gave up 8 bases; unmatched junction bases: 13. DNA for the CDR3: TGTGCCTCATCCGACAGGGGCCCTCAGGAAAAACTGTTTTTT. Protein sequence: CASSDRGPQEKLFF.

The chain combines TRBV5-1 with TRBJ1-4; 8 bases match TRBD1. Germline V gene data show CDR1 as SGHRS and CDR2 as YFSETQ. The length of the CDR3 is 18 residues. Trimming cost V 4 bases and J 0 bases; bases outside gene matches: 11. The CDR3 loop reads CASSPRDRQSATNEKLFF. The CDR3 nucleotides read TGCGCCAGCAGCCCCCGGGACAGGCAGTCTGCAACTAATGAAAAACTGTTTTTT.

This clone was recorded once. The chain recombines TRBV7-2 with TRBJ1-2, with a weak D call TRBD1 (6 bases). The germline V and J ends were trimmed by 5 bases and 6 bases, with 22 bases remaining between them. This CDR3 is 16 amino acids long. Germline lookup yields CDR1 SGHTA and CDR2 FQGNSA. The CDR3 bases are TGTGCCAGCAGCGTCCGACAACAGGGAAATGGGGATGGCTACACCTTC. It is translated as CASSVRQQGNGDGYTF. Supplemented by reference TRBV7-2 and TRBJ1-2, the full variable domain reads GAGVSQSPSNKVTEKGKDVELRCDPISGHTALYWYRQSLGQGLEFLIYFQGNSAPDKSGLPSDRFSAERTGGSVSTLTIQRTQQEDSAVYLCASSVRQQGNGDGYTFGSGTRLTVV.